This record covers a single T cell receptor beta chain. This specimen belongs to a study of blood T cell repertoires in COVID-19. Between the trimmed V and J ends, which lost 2 bases and 9 bases, there was a span of 8 bases. The CDR3 consists of 12 residues. CDR1 SEHNR and CDR2 FQNEAQ come from the germline V gene (reference sequence). Authors' methods: By means of reference gene primer amplification, nucleated cell counts were estimated. Generated by immunoSEQ multiplex PCR, the TCRdb table keeps only in-frame clones and is missing some. The V and J calls and clone size are taken from that table; D and trimming were inferred from the DNA. The table lists tens of thousands of clones, roughly 73% of them singletons, with 33% in the top ten.

The chain uses TRBV7-9 and TRBJ2-1; D gene uncertain. The sample taken for sequencing was peripheral blood. The TCR was taken from a man aged 55 to 70 with acute or convalescent COVID-19. CDR3 protein: CASSLRGAEQFF. The CDR3, as DNA: TGTGCCAGCAGCTTAAGAGGAGCTGAGCAGTTCTTC.